This T cell receptor (beta chain) was sequenced during a study of T cell responses to AZD1222 COVID-19 vaccine. Regarding the study as a whole: Compared with day 0, the breadth and depth of the Spike-specific TCR repertoire rose significantly after two doses of AZD1222. Without day 14 samples, only post-peak T cell repertoires were studied. Most donors were white British, females outnumbered males, and clonal diversity was possibly underestimated. Spike was spanned by vaccine-associated CD4 TCRs, with dominance at 160-218 and 743-854.

The CDR3 consists of 16 residues. Between the trimmed V and J ends, which lost 0 bases and 1 base, there was a span of 13 bases. The germline V gene has CDR1 SGHRS and CDR2 YFSETQ. Clones were sequenced by immunoSEQ multiplex PCR, and TCRdb holds only the in-frame ones, with some missing. This sample has 95,000 to 150,000 clones, with approximately 92% found just once. As to this clone: No antigen is known for it.

This clonotype was obtained from an adult who received the AZD1222 COVID-19 vaccine. The input for sequencing was peripheral blood, taken 28 days after the second AZD1222 dose. The chain carries TRBV5-1 and TRBJ1-1; TRBD1 is a possible D gene (6 bases). In DNA form, the CDR3 reads TGCGCCAGCAGCTTGGTTTCGGGACAAAAGAACACTGAAGCTTTCTTT. This codes for CASSLVSGQKNTEAFF.